A selection of T cell receptor beta chains follows, all from one sample in a study of blood T cell repertoires in COVID-19. Produced via immunoSEQ multiplex PCR; TCRdb's table is partial and in-frame only. The data contain about 190,000 clones, around 85% of them singletons. Sequencing was performed on peripheral blood. The receptors were gathered from a man aged 50-60 years who had recovered from COVID-19. Both conserved end residues are part of each CDR3. The D gene is left open where the match is weak.

j_call | v_call | d_call | cdr3_aa
TRBJ1-4 | TRBV9 | - | CASSVGTADNEKLFF
TRBJ2-1 | TRBV4-3 | TRBD2 | CASSQDLSGSLYEQFF
TRBJ1-3 | TRBV4-3 | - | CASSQVSLSGNTIYF
TRBJ2-3 | TRBV24-1 | - | CATSDYSGSSTDTQYF
TRBJ2-1 | TRBV20-1 | TRBD2 | CSASPPGLAGGLGYNEQFF
TRBJ2-7 | TRBV27 | TRBD2 | CASSLAGVRYEQYF
TRBJ2-3 | TRBV7-3 | TRBD1 | CASSLFDRGRITDTQYF
TRBJ2-7 | TRBV5-1 | TRBD1 | CASSWGGYRATGDSYEQYF
TRBJ2-1 | TRBV11-2 | TRBD2 | CASSWDGLAGVYNEQFF
TRBJ1-1 | TRBV27 | - | CASSLGPRGEATEAFF
TRBJ2-7 | TRBV7-8 | - | CASNRVGGYLYEQYF
TRBJ2-2 | TRBV5-1 | - | CASSLDGPNTGELFF
TRBJ2-1 | TRBV19 | - | CASSISRDNEQFF
TRBJ2-2 | TRBV10-3 | - | CAISDSLSREGELFF
TRBJ2-1 | TRBV7-6 | TRBD2 | CASSLFSTGGAYNEQFF
TRBJ1-1 | TRBV11-2 | TRBD1 | CASITGTGGMTEAFF
TRBJ1-6 | TRBV7-2 | TRBD1 | CASSLDSGGSPLHF
TRBJ2-7 | TRBV4-3 | - | CASSQVGMSYEQYF
TRBJ2-1 | TRBV30 | - | CAWEDGFSQFF
TRBJ2-4 | TRBV2 | TRBD2 | CASKSELAGVSIQYF
TRBJ2-3 | TRBV3-1/TRBV3-2 | TRBD2 | CASSRGGLAGGTDTQYF
TRBJ2-3 | TRBV5-1 | - | CASSLSTDTQYF